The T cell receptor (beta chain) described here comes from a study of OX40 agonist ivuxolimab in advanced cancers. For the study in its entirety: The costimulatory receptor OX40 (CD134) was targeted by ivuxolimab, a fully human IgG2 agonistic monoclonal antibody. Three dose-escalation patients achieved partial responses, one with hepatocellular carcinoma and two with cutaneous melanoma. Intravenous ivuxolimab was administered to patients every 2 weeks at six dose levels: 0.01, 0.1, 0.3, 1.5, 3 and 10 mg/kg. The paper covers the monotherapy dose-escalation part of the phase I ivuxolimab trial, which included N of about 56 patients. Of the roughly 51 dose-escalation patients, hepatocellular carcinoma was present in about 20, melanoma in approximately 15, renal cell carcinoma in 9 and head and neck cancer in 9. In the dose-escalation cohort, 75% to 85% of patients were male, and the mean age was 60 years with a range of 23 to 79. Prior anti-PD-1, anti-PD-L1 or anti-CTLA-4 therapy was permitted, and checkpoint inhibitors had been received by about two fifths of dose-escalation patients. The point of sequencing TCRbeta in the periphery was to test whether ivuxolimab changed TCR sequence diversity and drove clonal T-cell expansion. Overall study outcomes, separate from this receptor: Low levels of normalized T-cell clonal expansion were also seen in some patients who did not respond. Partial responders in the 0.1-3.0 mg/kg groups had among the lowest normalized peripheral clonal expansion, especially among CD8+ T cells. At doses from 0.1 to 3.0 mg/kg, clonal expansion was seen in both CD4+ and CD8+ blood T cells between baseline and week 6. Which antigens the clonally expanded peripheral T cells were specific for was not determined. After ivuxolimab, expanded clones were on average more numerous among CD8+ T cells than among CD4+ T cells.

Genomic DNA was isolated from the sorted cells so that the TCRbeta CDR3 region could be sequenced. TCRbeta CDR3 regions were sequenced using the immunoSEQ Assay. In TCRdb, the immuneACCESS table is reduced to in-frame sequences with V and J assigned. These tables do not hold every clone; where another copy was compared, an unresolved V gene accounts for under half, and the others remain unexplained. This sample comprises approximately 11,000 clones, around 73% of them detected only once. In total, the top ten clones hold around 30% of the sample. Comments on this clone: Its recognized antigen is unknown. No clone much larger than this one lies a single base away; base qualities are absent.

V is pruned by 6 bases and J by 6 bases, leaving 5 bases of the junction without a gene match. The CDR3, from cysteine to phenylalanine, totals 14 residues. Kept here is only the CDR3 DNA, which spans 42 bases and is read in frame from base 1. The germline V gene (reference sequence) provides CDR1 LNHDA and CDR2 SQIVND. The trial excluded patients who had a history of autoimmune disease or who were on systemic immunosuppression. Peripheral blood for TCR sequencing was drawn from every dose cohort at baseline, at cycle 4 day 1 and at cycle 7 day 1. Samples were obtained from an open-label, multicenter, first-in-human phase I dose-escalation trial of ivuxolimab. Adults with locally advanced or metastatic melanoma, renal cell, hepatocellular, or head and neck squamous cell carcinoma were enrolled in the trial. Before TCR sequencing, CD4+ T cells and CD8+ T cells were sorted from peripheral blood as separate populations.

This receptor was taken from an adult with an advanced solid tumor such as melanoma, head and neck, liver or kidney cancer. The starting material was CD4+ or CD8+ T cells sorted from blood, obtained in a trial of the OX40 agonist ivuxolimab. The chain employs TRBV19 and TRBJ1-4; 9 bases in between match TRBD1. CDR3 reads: CASSDRGFYEKLFF. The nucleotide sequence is TGTGCCAGTAGCGACAGGGGGTTTTATGAAAAACTGTTTTTT.